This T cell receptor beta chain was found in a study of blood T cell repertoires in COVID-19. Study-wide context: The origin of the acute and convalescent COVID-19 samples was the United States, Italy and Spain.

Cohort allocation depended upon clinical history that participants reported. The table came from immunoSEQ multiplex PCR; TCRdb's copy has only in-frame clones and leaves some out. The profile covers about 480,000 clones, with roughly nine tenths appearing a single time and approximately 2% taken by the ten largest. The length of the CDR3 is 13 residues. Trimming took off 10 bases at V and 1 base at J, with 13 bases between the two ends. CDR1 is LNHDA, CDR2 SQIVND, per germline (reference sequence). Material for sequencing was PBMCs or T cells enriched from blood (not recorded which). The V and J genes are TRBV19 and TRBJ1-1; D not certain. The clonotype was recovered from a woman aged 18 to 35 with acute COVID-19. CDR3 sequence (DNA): TGTGCCACTCAGGTTCAGGCGAACACTGAAGCTTTCTTT. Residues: CATQVQANTEAFF.